Presented here are 23 T cell receptor beta chains from one specimen sequenced in a study of OX40 agonist ivuxolimab in advanced cancers. The assay was immunoSEQ multiplex PCR, and TCRdb's table has in-frame clones only and misses some. The data contain about 65,000 clones, about 82% of them singletons. The input for sequencing was CD4+ or CD8+ T cells sorted from blood, taken in a trial of the OX40 agonist ivuxolimab. These receptors were collected from an adult with an advanced solid tumor such as melanoma, head and neck, liver or kidney cancer.

The CDR3 bases are TGTGCCACCAGCGGGCCGATGAACACTGAAGCTTTCTTT. This translates into CATSGPMNTEAFF. The chain uses TRBV15 and TRBJ1-1; no clear D. The germline CDR1 and CDR2 sequences are LNHNV and YYDKDF (reference sequence). This CDR3 is built from 13 residues. V lost 5 bases and J lost 0, with 7 bases in between.

The chain uses TRBV11-3 and TRBJ2-3; possibly TRBD2 for D (6 bases). This CDR3 contains 18 residues. Germline values: CDR1 SGHNT, CDR2 YENEEA. V lost 3 bases and J 0 bases, leaving 19 bases between the germline ends. The CDR3 spells CASSFGFGSGTSTDTQYF. CDR3 nucleotide sequence: TGTGCCAGCAGCTTCGGGTTTGGTAGCGGTACTAGCACAGATACGCAGTATTTT.

The chain joins TRBV11-3 to TRBJ2-1; 8 bases match TRBD2. The J segment lost 0 bases and the V segment lost 3 bases, leaving 7 bases of the junction unmatched. Germline V CDR1 and CDR2: SGHNT, YENEEA. The CDR3 is 17 amino acids. The CDR3 loop is CASSFRSGTSSYNEQFF. The CDR3 DNA reads as TGTGCCAGCAGCTTCAGATCAGGGACTAGCTCCTACAATGAGCAGTTCTTC.

The chain couples TRBV14 to TRBJ1-3; D not resolved. The CDR3 spans 16 residues. From germline, CDR1 is SGHDN and CDR2 FVKESK. V was shortened by 6 bases and J by 2 bases, with 17 bases between the two germline ends. The CDR3 here is CASSRTRGSPGNTIYF. The DNA for the CDR3 is TGTGCCAGCAGTAGAACCAGAGGGAGCCCTGGAAACACCATATATTTT.

The CDR3 DNA reads TGTGCCAGTAACCGGGACAGCACCAAAAACATTCAGTACTTC. Protein: CASNRDSTKNIQYF. The chain has TRBV19 and TRBJ2-4, with 7 bases lining up with TRBD1. V was clipped by 7 bases and J by 2 bases; unmatched bases: 5. From germline, CDR1 is LNHDA and CDR2 SQIVND (reference sequence). CDR3 length equals 14 residues.

This chain joins TRBV2 and TRBJ1-2, with a weak D call TRBD1 (6 bases). V was shortened by 4 bases and J by 4 bases, with 10 bases between the two germline ends. The CDR3 extends over 13 amino acids. Looked up from germline, CDR1 is SNHLY and CDR2 is FYNNEI. The CDR3 bases are TGTGCCAGCAGTGCCGGACAGTTCTATGGCTACACCTTC. Translating gives CASSAGQFYGYTF.

The chain uses TRBV5-1 and TRBJ1-3; weak D call: TRBD1 (6 bases). Germline-derived CDR1 and CDR2 are SGHRS and YFSETQ. This CDR3 is built from 23 residues. With 0 bases removed from V and 0 bases from J, the gap between germline ends came to 31 bases. The CDR3 loop reads CASSLGPGLADRSWGHSGNTIYF. The CDR3 DNA is TGCGCCAGCAGCTTGGGCCCGGGGCTCGCGGACCGTTCTTGGGGGCACTCTGGAAACACCATATATTTT.

In its sample, this clone was seen a few times. V usage is TRBV7-3 and J usage is TRBJ2-1, with 11 bases matching TRBD2. The CDR3 length is 15 residues. V dropped 5 bases and J dropped 4; count of bases not matched to a gene: 4. Germline loops: CDR1 SGHTA, CDR2 FQGTGA. CDR3 region: CASSTGTSGYNEQFF. The CDR3 bases are TGTGCCAGCAGCACCGGGACTAGCGGTTACAATGAGCAGTTCTTC. Full variable domain (rest looked up from reference TRBV7-3 and TRBJ2-1): GAGVSQTPSNKVTEKGKYVELRCDPISGHTALYWYRQSLGQGPEFLIYFQGTGAADDSGLPNDRFFAVRPEGSVSTLKIQRTERGDSAVYLCASSTGTSGYNEQFFGPGTRLTVL.

The V call is TRBV9, the J call TRBJ1-5; possible D gene TRBD1, 5 bases. V was pared by 5 bases and J by 2 bases, with 17 bases between. The CDR3 length is 16 residues. CDR1 is SGDLS and CDR2 is YYNGEE in the germline V gene. The CDR3 sequence is CASSPHGADGNQPQHF. The CDR3 DNA reads as TGTGCCAGCAGTCCCCACGGGGCGGATGGCAATCAGCCCCAGCATTTT. Drawing the rest from reference TRBV9 and TRBJ1-5, the complete variable domain is DSGVTQTPKHLITATGQRVTLRCSPRSGDLSVYWYQQSLDQGLQFLIQYYNGEERAKGNILERFSAQQFPDLHSELNLSSLELGDSALYFCASSPHGADGNQPQHFGDGTRLSIL.

The rearrangement links TRBV10-3 to TRBJ2-3, with 9 bases matching TRBD1. V shed 5 bases, J shed 0 bases, and the junction held 9 bases outside the gene matches. The V gene's germline CDR1 is ENHRY and CDR2 SYGVKD. CDR3 size: 17 residues. The DNA of the CDR3 is TGTGCCATCAGTTCCGGGACAGGGCCCATCAGCACAGATACGCAGTATTTT. Encoded protein: CAISSGTGPISTDTQYF.

V and J are TRBV5-4 and TRBJ1-1, with D unclear. The CDR3 extends over 12 amino acids. V gave up 4 bases and J gave up 10 bases, with 14 bases separating them. Germline assignment: CDR1 SGHNT and CDR2 YYREEE (reference sequence). The DNA for the CDR3 is TGTGCCAGCAGCCCCCAATCAGATTTAGCTTTCTTT. This codes for CASSPQSDLAFF.

The rearrangement links TRBV5-5 to TRBJ2-7; no clear D. CDR1 and CDR2 from the germline V gene are SGHKS and YYEKEE (reference sequence). This CDR3 comprises 15 residues. Trimming took 0 bases from V and 0 from J, leaving 10 bases between them. CDR3 loop: CASSLASQSSYEQYF. In DNA, the CDR3 is TGTGCCAGCAGCTTGGCCTCGCAGAGCTCCTACGAGCAGTACTTC.

Remarks on this clone: Additional DNA sequences in this sample encode the identical CDR3. The V and J genes are TRBV9 and TRBJ1-6, with 7 bases aligning to TRBD1. The V segment lost 4 bases and the J segment 4 bases; nucleotides outside the gene matches: 2. CDR1 SGDLS and CDR2 YYNGEE come from the germline V gene. The CDR3 totals 14 residues. CDR3: CASSLGQYNSPLHF. As DNA, the CDR3 is TGTGCCAGCAGCCTGGGACAGTATAATTCACCCCTCCACTTT. The whole variable domain, remainder taken from reference TRBV9 and TRBJ1-6, is DSGVTQTPKHLITATGQRVTLRCSPRSGDLSVYWYQQSLDQGLQFLIQYYNGEERAKGNILERFSAQQFPDLHSELNLSSLELGDSALYFCASSLGQYNSPLHFGNGTRLTVT.

By share, this clone counts as medium-sized. This chain links TRBV5-6 with TRBJ1-2; a possible D gene is TRBD1 (5 bases). Germline CDR1 and CDR2: SGHDT and YYEEEE. The ends were cut back, 3 bases at V and 10 bases at J, with 13 bases in the middle. This CDR3 has 12 residues. The CDR3 DNA follows: TGTGCCAGCAGCTGGACTCCCAGGGCCTACACCTTC. It translates to CASSWTPRAYTF.

This chain connects TRBV28 to TRBJ2-6, with a weak D call TRBD2 (5 bases). CDR3 length equals 15 residues. Germline V lookup: CDR1 MDHEN, CDR2 SYDVKM. Trimming took 4 bases from V and 2 from J, leaving 9 bases between them. The CDR3 spells CASSSGKPGANVLTF. CDR3 in DNA: TGTGCCAGCAGTTCGGGAAAACCTGGGGCCAACGTCCTGACTTTC.

The chain carries TRBV19 and TRBJ2-2, with 13 bases lining up with TRBD2. The V and J ends lost 8 bases and 5 bases, in that order; junction bases with no gene match: 5. CDR3 length equals 15 residues. Germline V lookup: CDR1 LNHDA, CDR2 SQIVND (reference sequence). DNA of the CDR3: TGTGCCAGTGACAGGACTAGCGGGAGAACCGGGGAGCTGTTTTTT. It yields the protein CASDRTSGRTGELFF.

The genes are TRBV4-1 and TRBJ1-6, with D possibly TRBD1 on 5 matching bases. The V end lost 4 bases, the J end lost 1 base, and 17 bases lay between the germline ends. Germline V lookup: CDR1 MGHRA, CDR2 YSYEKL. This CDR3 has 18 amino acids. DNA of the CDR3: TGCGCCAGCAGCCTGGACCCCGACAGCTTATCCTATAATTCACCCCTCCACTTT. Encoded protein: CASSLDPDSLSYNSPLHF.

The chain recombines TRBV29-1 with TRBJ1-5; maybe TRBD1 (6 bases). Germline-derived CDR1 and CDR2 are SQVTM and ANQGSEA. The germline V and J ends were trimmed by 4 bases and 4 bases, with 8 bases remaining between them. CDR3 length: 12 amino acids. CDR3 loop: CSVGTENQPQHF. The CDR3 nucleotides are TGCAGCGTTGGGACAGAAAATCAGCCCCAGCATTTT.

The chain couples TRBV11-2 to TRBJ2-7; tentative D call: TRBD2 (5 bases). Germline lookup yields CDR1 SGHAT and CDR2 FQNNGV. The CDR3 sequence is 14 residues long. The germline V and J ends were trimmed by 6 bases and 3 bases, with 15 bases remaining between them. The CDR3 DNA reads TGTGCCAGCAGTACACTAGGGTTCTACTACGAGCAGTACTTC. Translated: CASSTLGFYYEQYF.

The chain joins TRBV11-1 to TRBJ2-6; tentatively, D is TRBD1 or TRBD2 (6 bases each). The CDR3 extends over 15 amino acids. The V end lost 3 bases, the J end lost 4 bases, and 10 bases lay between the germline ends. Germline values: CDR1 SGHAT, CDR2 FQDESV (reference sequence). The CDR3 is CASSLWGAGANVLTF. CDR3 coding DNA: TGTGCCAGCAGCTTGTGGGGGGCCGGGGCCAACGTCCTGACTTTC.

This clone came up a few times. This rearrangement joins TRBV10-3 to TRBJ2-2; 11 bases align to TRBD2. With 6 bases clipped from V and 2 bases from J, the junction kept 5 bases outside the gene matches. Germline CDR1 and CDR2: ENHRY and SYGVKD. This CDR3 has 16 residues. CDR3 in amino acids: CAISRTSGLNTGELFF. The DNA for the CDR3 is TGTGCCATCAGCCGGACTAGCGGGCTAAACACCGGGGAGCTGTTTTTT.

The sample holds a few counts of this clone. V is TRBV7-2 and J is TRBJ2-1; the match to TRBD2 covers 15 bases. CDR1 is SGHTA and CDR2 is FQGNSA in the germline V gene. The V and J ends lost 5 bases and 10 bases, in that order; junction bases with no gene match: 9. The CDR3 covers 16 residues. The CDR3 reads CASSLWTSGRAEEQFF. DNA for the CDR3: TGTGCCAGCAGCCTATGGACTAGCGGGAGGGCCGAGGAGCAGTTCTTC.

This clone turned up a few times. The genes are TRBV7-2 and TRBJ2-7, with 7 bases matching TRBD1. V was pared by 5 bases and J by 2 bases, with 6 bases of the junction left unmatched. The germline gives CDR1 SGHTA, CDR2 FQGNSA. The CDR3 covers 14 residues. For the CDR3, the DNA is TGTGCCAGCAGCGTGACAGGGACAACCTACGAGCAGTACTTC. It specifies CASSVTGTTYEQYF.